The sequence of this T cell receptor (beta chain) was determined in a study of blood T cell repertoires in COVID-19. Across the study: There were acute and convalescent COVID-19 samples, and they came from the United States, Italy and Spain.

This CDR3 has 17 residues. Germline V gives CDR1 SSHAT, CDR2 FNYEAQ (reference sequence). Method: immunoSEQ multiplex PCR; TCRdb's copy keeps in-frame clones and lacks some. The sample carries about 120,000 clones, 90% recorded once. This clone was seen only a few times. Sequences were obtained from peripheral blood. The source of this sequence is a human donor with active COVID-19. The donor label of this sample is uncertain. The chain has TRBV7-7 and TRBJ2-7; TRBD1 matches at 11 bases. The CDR3 DNA reads as TGTGCTAGAACACCGGGACAGGGGGTGGTTGACTCCTACGAGCAGTACTTC. Translating gives CARTPGQGVVDSYEQYF.